These T cell receptor beta chains were read from a single sample in a study of CD8+CD57+ T cells in acquired aplastic anemia. TCRdb itself ran the reads through MiXCR, one entry per CDR3 protein. The sample lists just over 150,000 distinct CDR3 sequences, roughly 50% occurring once. The sequenced sample was sorted CD4+, CD8+, or CD8+CD57+ T cells (not recorded which) from PBMCs. All receptors come from a human donor with aplastic anemia. Each CDR3 is given with its conserved first and last residue. The D gene is left open where the match is weak. Not all rows give a size; the values are once, few, many and, for expanded clones, a class.

TRBJ1-6,.,TRBV9,.,TGTGCCAGCAGCACCCCTTCACCCCTCCACTTT,CASSTPSPLHF
TRBJ1-3,.,TRBV2,.,TGTGCCAGCAAATCCAGGGTTACTGGAAACACCATATATTTT,CASKSRVTGNTIYF
TRBJ2-7,once,TRBV15,.,TGTGCCACCAGCAGAGCTAGACTTGTCGACGAGCAGTACTTC,CATSRARLVDEQYF
TRBJ1-4,many,TRBV19,TRBD1,TGTGCCAGTAGTATAGACGCTGGGACAGATGAAAAACTGTTTTTT,CASSIDAGTDEKLFF
TRBJ1-2,few,TRBV6-2/TRBV6-3,.,TGTGCCAGCAGACACCACCCGGGGGCGGCTGGTGGCTACACCTTC,CASRHHPGAAGGYTF
TRBJ2-7,many,TRBV6-1,.,TGTGCCAGCAGTGAAGGGGGGAGTGGCCCCTACGAGCAGTACTTC,CASSEGGSGPYEQYF
TRBJ2-7,few,TRBV7-6,TRBD1,TGTGCCAGCAGCTTAGAGGGGGACAGGGTCTACGAGCAGTACTTC,CASSLEGDRVYEQYF
TRBJ1-2,.,TRBV9,.,TGTGCCAGCAGCGTATCTAAGGGCGAATACTATGGCTACACCTTC,CASSVSKGEYYGYTF
TRBJ1-2,many,TRBV3-1,TRBD1,TGTGCCAGCGGACCGACTTGGGACAGAGCCTATGGCTACACCTTC,CASGPTWDRAYGYTF
TRBJ2-7,many,TRBV11-3,TRBD2,TGTGCCAGCAGCCCAATTCCGGGGGGAACCTACGAGCAGTACTTC,CASSPIPGGTYEQYF
TRBJ2-7,few,TRBV20-1,.,TGCAGTGCTAGGGGGACTGACGAGCAGTACTTC,CSARGTDEQYF
TRBJ1-1,many,TRBV11-3,.,TGTGCCAGCGAATCTTCGGACACTGAAGCTTTCTTT,CASESSDTEAFF
TRBJ1-1,.,TRBV25-1,TRBD1,TGTGCCAGCAGGCCGACAGGGGGGTACACTGAAGCTTTCTTT,CASRPTGGYTEAFF
TRBJ1-1,.,TRBV6-4,.,TGTGCCAGCAGTGACTTTCCTGGGACAACACCTTTCTTT,CASSDFPGTTPFF
TRBJ1-1,many,TRBV7-9,TRBD1,TGTGCCAGCAGCTCCTCAGGGGGCTATGCTCGCCTCACTGAAGCTTTCTTT,CASSSSGGYARLTEAFF
TRBJ1-1,.,TRBV9,.,TGTGCCAGCAGCGTGGACAGGAACACTGAAGCTTTCTTT,CASSVDRNTEAFF
TRBJ1-5,.,TRBV19,.,TGTGCCAGTAGTATAGTTGGGGGAACGAATCAGCCCCAGCATTTT,CASSIVGGTNQPQHF
TRBJ2-7,few,TRBV15,.,TGTGCCACCAGCAGAGTCGGGACCTACGAGCAGTACTTC,CATSRVGTYEQYF